This record covers a single T cell receptor beta chain. CDR1 is SGHRS and CDR2 is YFSETQ in the germline V gene. The CDR3 loop spans 14 amino acids. Trimming cost V 2 bases and J 7 bases, with 12 bases left between them. This sample is drawn from a study of blood T cells in healthy people across ages. A J-beta primer mix and a sample-barcoded 5' primer were used in a second PCR of about 7 to 12 cycles. MiXCR was run by TCRdb on the 5' RACE reads, yielding one entry per CDR3 protein. The sample has 780,000 or so distinct CDR3 sequences, just over 55% seen once. Sequenced sample: blood. The source of this sequence is a man in his forties in good health. The chain uses TRBV5-1 and TRBJ1-4, with no clear D. The chain's CDR3 is CASSFEHFGEKLFF. The CDR3 DNA sequence: TGCGCCAGCAGCTTTGAACACTTTGGTGAAAAACTGTTTTTT.